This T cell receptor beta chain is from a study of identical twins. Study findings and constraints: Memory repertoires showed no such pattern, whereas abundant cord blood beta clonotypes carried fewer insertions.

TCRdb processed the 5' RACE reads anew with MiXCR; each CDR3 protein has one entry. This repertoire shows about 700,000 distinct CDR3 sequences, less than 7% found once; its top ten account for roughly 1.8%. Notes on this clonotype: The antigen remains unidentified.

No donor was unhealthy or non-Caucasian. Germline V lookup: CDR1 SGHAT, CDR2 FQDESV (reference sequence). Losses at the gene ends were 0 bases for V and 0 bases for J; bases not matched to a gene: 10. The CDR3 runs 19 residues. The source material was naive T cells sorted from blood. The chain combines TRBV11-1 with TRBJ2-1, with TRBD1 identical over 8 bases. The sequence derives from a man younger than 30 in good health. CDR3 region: CASSLAAGGTRGSYNEQFF. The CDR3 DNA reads TGTGCCAGCAGCTTAGCGGCAGGGGGCACGAGGGGCTCCTACAATGAGCAGTTCTTC.